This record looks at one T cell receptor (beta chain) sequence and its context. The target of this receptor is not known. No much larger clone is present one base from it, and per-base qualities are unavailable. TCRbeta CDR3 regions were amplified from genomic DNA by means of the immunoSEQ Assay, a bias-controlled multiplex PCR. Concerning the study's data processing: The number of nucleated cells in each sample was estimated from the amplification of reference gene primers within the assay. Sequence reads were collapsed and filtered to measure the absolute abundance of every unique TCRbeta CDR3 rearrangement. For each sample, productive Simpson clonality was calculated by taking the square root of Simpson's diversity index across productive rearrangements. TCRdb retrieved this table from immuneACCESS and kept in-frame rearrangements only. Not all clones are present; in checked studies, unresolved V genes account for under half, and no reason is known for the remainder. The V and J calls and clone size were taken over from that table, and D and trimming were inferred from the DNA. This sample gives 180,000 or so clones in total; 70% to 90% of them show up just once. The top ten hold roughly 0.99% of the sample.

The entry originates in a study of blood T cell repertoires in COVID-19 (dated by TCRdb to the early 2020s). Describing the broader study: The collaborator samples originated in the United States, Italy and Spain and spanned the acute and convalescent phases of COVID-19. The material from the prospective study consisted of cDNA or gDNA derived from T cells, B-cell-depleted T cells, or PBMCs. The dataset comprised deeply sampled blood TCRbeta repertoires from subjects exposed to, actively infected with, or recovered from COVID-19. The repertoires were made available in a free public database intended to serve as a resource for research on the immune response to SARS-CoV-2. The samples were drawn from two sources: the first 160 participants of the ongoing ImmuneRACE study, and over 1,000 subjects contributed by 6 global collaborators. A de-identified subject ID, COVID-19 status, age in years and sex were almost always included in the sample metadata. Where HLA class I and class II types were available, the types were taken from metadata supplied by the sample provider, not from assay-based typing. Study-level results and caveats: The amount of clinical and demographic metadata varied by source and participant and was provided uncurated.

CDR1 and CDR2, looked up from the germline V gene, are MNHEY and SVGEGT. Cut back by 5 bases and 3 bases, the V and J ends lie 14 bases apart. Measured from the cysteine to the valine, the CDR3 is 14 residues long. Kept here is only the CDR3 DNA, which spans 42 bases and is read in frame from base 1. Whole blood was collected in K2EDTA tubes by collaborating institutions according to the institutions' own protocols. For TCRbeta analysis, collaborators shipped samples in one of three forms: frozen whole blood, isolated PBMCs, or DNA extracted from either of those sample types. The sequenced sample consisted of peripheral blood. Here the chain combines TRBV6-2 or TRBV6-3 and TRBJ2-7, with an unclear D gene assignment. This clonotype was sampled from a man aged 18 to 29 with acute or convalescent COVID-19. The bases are TGTGCCAGCAGTCTGTTGGGCCTCAACTACGAGCAGTACGTC. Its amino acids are CASSLLGLNYEQYV.